This TCR beta chain was observed in a study of T cell responses to AZD1222 COVID-19 vaccine. Study conclusions and caveats: Donors were chiefly white British, with a greater number of females, and clonal diversity was perhaps underestimated. Vaccine-associated CD4 TCRs ranged over spike, dominating at 160-218 and 743-854. Of the AZD1222 recipients, only five or six were seropositive at baseline.

The protocol was immunoSEQ multiplex PCR, while the TCRdb copy is restricted to in-frame clones and leaves out a portion. The profile shows around 80,000 clones, around four fifths of them singletons. The CDR3 sequence is 15 residues long. Germline-derived CDR1 and CDR2 are SNHLY and FYNNEI. After removal of 1 base from V and 3 bases from J, the junction contained 3 bases not matched to a gene. Recipients boosted at about 4 weeks or about 12 weeks are pooled. Details on this clone: Its specificity is unknown.

The rearrangement links TRBV2 to TRBJ1-5; 7 bases align to TRBD1. This TCR was sampled from an adult who received the AZD1222 COVID-19 vaccine. The sample here was peripheral blood, taken 28 days after the second AZD1222 dose. The chain's CDR3 is CASSEEGAVNQPQHF. CDR3 DNA sequence: TGTGCCAGCAGTGAAGAGGGGGCAGTCAATCAGCCCCAGCATTTT.